The 26 T cell receptor beta chains reported below all come from one sample, sequenced in a study of CD8+ T cells in alopecia areata. Regarding treatment: oral pan-JAK inhibitor, 5-10 mg twice daily. RNA, once extracted, was reverse transcribed into cDNA for use as the sequencing template. Using immunoSEQ multiplex PCR, the repertoire was profiled, and TCRdb retains in-frame clones only, with some absent. The sample has 100,000 to 140,000 clones; over 80% are singletons. The specimen comprised CD8+ T cells sorted from blood, sampled at week 24, from a patient treated with tofacitinib. The receptors here all came from a human donor with alopecia areata.

The rearrangement joins TRBV30 to TRBJ2-7, with D unclear. The CDR3 has 14 residues. CDR1 and CDR2 (germline): GTSNPN, SVGIG (reference sequence). V lost 0 bases and J 2 bases, leaving 11 bases between the germline ends. The CDR3 bases are TGTGCCTGGAGTGTACCCCTTTTCGCCTACGAGCAGTACTTC. This codes for CAWSVPLFAYEQYF. Using reference TRBV30 and TRBJ2-7 for the parts outside the CDR3, the full variable domain is SQTIHQWPATLVQPVGSPLSLECTVEGTSNPNLYWYRQAAGRGLQLLFYSVGIGQISSEVPQNLSASRPQDRQFILSSKKLLLSDSGFYLCAWSVPLFAYEQYFGPGTRLTVT.

The gene calls are TRBV4-3 and TRBJ2-3, with 9 nucleotides matching TRBD2. Germline-derived CDR1 and CDR2 are LGHNA and YSLEER. V was pared by 1 base and J by 5 bases, with 4 bases of the junction left unmatched. The CDR3 totals 15 residues. In DNA form, the CDR3 reads TGCGCCAGCAGCCAAGTAGCGGGGGTGGGAGATACGCAGTATTTT. Residues: CASSQVAGVGDTQYF.

The rearrangement uses TRBV7-9 and TRBJ1-2; D unclear. This CDR3 has 13 residues. The V end lost 2 bases, the J end lost 4 bases, and 8 bases lay between the germline ends. Per the germline V gene, CDR1 is SEHNR and CDR2 is FQNEAQ (reference sequence). The CDR3: CASSLPGSYGYTF. The CDR3 region has the DNA TGTGCCAGCAGCTTACCGGGGAGCTATGGCTACACCTTC.

A note on this clone: This CDR3 is also generated by other DNA sequences in the sample. The rearrangement links TRBV7-9 to TRBJ2-5, with TRBD2 matching 10 bases. The CDR3 extends over 15 amino acids. The germline V gene has CDR1 SEHNR and CDR2 FQNEAQ (reference sequence). The V and J ends lost 4 bases and 0 bases, in that order; junction bases with no gene match: 2. In DNA form, the CDR3 reads TGTGCCAGCAGCTCAGGACTAGCGGACCAAGAGACCCAGTACTTC. It encodes CASSSGLADQETQYF.

This chain connects TRBV7-6 to TRBJ2-7, with D perhaps matching TRBD1 (5 bases). Trimming cost V 4 bases and J 2 bases, with 12 bases left between them. The CDR3 is made up of 14 amino acids. CDR1 and CDR2 from the germline V gene are SGHVS and FNYEAQ. CDR3 in DNA: TGTGCCAGCAGCTCAAGTCCAGGGCCCTACGAGCAGTACTTC. Protein: CASSSSPGPYEQYF.

The chain carries TRBV7-9 and TRBJ2-7; a weak D match, TRBD2 (7 bases). The germline V gene encodes CDR1 SEHNR and CDR2 FQNEAQ (reference sequence). Trimming took 5 bases from V and 2 from J, leaving 19 bases between them. The CDR3 runs 16 residues. CDR3 nucleotide sequence: TGTGCCAGCAGCCCCGGAAGGGGGGGCCTACCCTACGAGCAGTACTTC. It translates to CASSPGRGGLPYEQYF.

This chain joins TRBV4-1 and TRBJ2-5; 12 nucleotides agree with TRBD2. V gave up 1 base and J gave up 1 base; unmatched junction bases: 1. Looked up from germline, CDR1 is MGHRA and CDR2 is YSYEKL. The CDR3 spans 16 residues. The CDR3 loop reads CASSQGTSGTQETQYF. The CDR3 region has the DNA TGCGCCAGCAGCCAAGGGACTAGCGGGACCCAAGAGACCCAGTACTTC.

The genes are TRBV7-2 and TRBJ2-3; D not certain. Trimming stripped 2 bases from V and 4 bases from J, with 4 bases between. Germline values: CDR1 SGHTA, CDR2 FQGNSA. This CDR3 region has 12 residues. For the CDR3, the DNA is TGTGCCAGCAGCTTAACGTCAGATACGCAGTATTTT. It yields the protein CASSLTSDTQYF.

The chain carries TRBV5-1 and TRBJ2-1, with TRBD2 identical over 11 bases. Germline CDR1 SGHRS, CDR2 YFSETQ. V trimming: 0 bases; J trimming: 6 bases; junction bases outside the gene matches: 8. The CDR3 runs 17 residues. CDR3 coding DNA: TGCGCCAGCAGCTTGGCCCAACTAGCGGGGGTCCGCAATGAGCAGTTCTTC. Translating gives CASSLAQLAGVRNEQFF.

The V call is TRBV29-1, the J call TRBJ2-2; TRBD1 matches at 8 bases. This CDR3 is built from 17 residues. V was clipped by 3 bases and J by 8 bases; unmatched bases: 17. Germline V lookup: CDR1 SQVTM, CDR2 ANQGSEA. The CDR3 reads CSVESLDRVRAKGELFF. Here the CDR3 DNA reads TGCAGCGTTGAGAGTCTGGACAGGGTCAGGGCTAAAGGGGAGCTGTTTTTT.

The chain is built from TRBV7-9 and TRBJ2-7; a possible D gene is TRBD2 (8 bases). The CDR3 extends over 15 amino acids. Germline V lookup: CDR1 SEHNR, CDR2 FQNEAQ (reference sequence). V shed 5 bases and J shed 6 bases, with 20 bases lying between them. The CDR3 is CASSHEGAREGEQYF. The CDR3 DNA follows: TGTGCCAGCAGCCACGAGGGGGCACGGGAGGGCGAGCAGTACTTC.

V and J are TRBV13 and TRBJ1-6; maybe TRBD1 (6 bases). The CDR3 has 16 residues. CDR1 PRHDT and CDR2 FYEKMQ come from the germline V gene (reference sequence). V was clipped by 5 bases and J by 2 bases, with 13 bases between them. The CDR3 region is CASSTQGTAYNSPLHF. Here the CDR3 DNA reads TGTGCCAGCAGCACACAGGGTACTGCCTATAATTCACCCCTCCACTTT.

The chain couples TRBV7-2 to TRBJ2-3; no clear D gene. The CDR3 is made up of 18 amino acids. Trimming removed 2 bases from V and 4 bases from J, with 22 bases in between. CDR1 and CDR2 from the germline V gene are SGHTA and FQGNSA. The CDR3 nucleotides are TGTGCCAGCAGCTTAAGACCGGGTCTCACCCCTGTCGCAGATACGCAGTATTTT. This translates into CASSLRPGLTPVADTQYF.

The genes are TRBV7-9 and TRBJ2-5; a weak D match, TRBD1 (6 bases). The CDR3 length is 15 residues. V was pared by 5 bases and J by 4 bases, with 17 bases between. The V gene's germline CDR1 is SEHNR and CDR2 FQNEAQ (reference sequence). CDR3 loop: CASSHSSVGGETQYF. The CDR3 nucleotides are TGTGCCAGCAGCCACTCTTCTGTAGGGGGAGAGACCCAGTACTTC. The full variable domain, in which reference TRBV7-9 and TRBJ2-5 provide the parts outside the CDR3, is DTGVSQNPRHKITKRGQNVTFRCDPISEHNRLYWYRQTLGQGPEFLTYFQNEAQLEKSRLLSDRFSAERPKGSFSTLEIQRTEQGDSAMYLCASSHSSVGGETQYFGPGTRLLVL.

The rearrangement links TRBV5-4 to TRBJ2-2, with 7 bases lining up with TRBD1. CDR3 length: 15 amino acids. V gave up 4 bases and J gave up 0 bases; unmatched junction bases: 3. Germline V gene lookup returns CDR1 SGHNT and CDR2 YYREEE (reference sequence). This chain's CDR3 is CASSPGTANTGELFF. DNA for the CDR3: TGTGCCAGCAGCCCCGGGACAGCGAACACCGGGGAGCTGTTTTTT.

This clone showed up just once. Other DNA sequences of this sample code for an identical CDR3. The gene calls are TRBV7-6 and TRBJ2-5; 8 bases fit TRBD1. The last part of the DNA fits TRBJ2-7 better; the J call may be wrong. This CDR3 is built from 15 residues. CDR1 and CDR2 from the germline V gene are SGHVS and FNYEAQ. The CDR3 DNA sequence: TGTGCCAGCAGCTTCCGAGACAGGGGCACCTACGAGCAGTACTTC. The encoded protein is CASSFRDRGTYEQYF.

V usage is TRBV30 and J usage is TRBJ2-7; possible D gene TRBD2, 5 bases. CDR3 length: 13 amino acids. Trimming stripped 1 base from V and 3 bases from J, with 10 bases between. From germline, CDR1 is GTSNPN and CDR2 SVGIG (reference sequence). The CDR3 sequence: CAWSAPDYYEQYF. The CDR3 DNA reads as TGTGCCTGGAGTGCCCCCGACTACTACGAGCAGTACTTC.

In this sample, this clone turned up a few times. V is TRBV7-9 and J is TRBJ2-3, with TRBD2 matching over 8 bases. This CDR3 has 15 amino acids. Germline assignment: CDR1 SEHNR and CDR2 FQNEAQ (reference sequence). V dropped 5 bases and J dropped 4; count of bases not matched to a gene: 8. CDR3 in DNA: TGTGCCAGCAGCCCCGCGGGGGGTGAGGCAGATACGCAGTATTTT. Translated, it gives CASSPAGGEADTQYF.

V usage is TRBV7-9 and J usage is TRBJ2-7, with D perhaps matching TRBD1 (6 bases). CDR1 SEHNR and CDR2 FQNEAQ come from the germline V gene (reference sequence). V was cut by 4 bases and J by 5 bases, with 12 bases left in between. CDR3 length: 13 residues. This CDR3 is CASSSSYRDEQYF. The CDR3 DNA sequence: TGTGCCAGCAGCTCCTCTTACAGGGACGAGCAGTACTTC.

V is TRBV7-2 and J is TRBJ2-7, with D tentatively TRBD2 (6 bases). The V end was cut by 5 bases, the J end by 6 bases, with 14 bases between. From germline, CDR1 is SGHTA and CDR2 FQGNSA. This CDR3 comprises 13 residues. CDR3 in amino acids: CASSALWGVEQYF. CDR3 coding DNA: TGTGCCAGCAGCGCTCTGTGGGGGGTCGAGCAGTACTTC. The full variable domain, completed using reference TRBV7-2 and TRBJ2-7, is GAGVSQSPSNKVTEKGKDVELRCDPISGHTALYWYRQSLGQGLEFLIYFQGNSAPDKSGLPSDRFSAERTGGSVSTLTIQRTQQEDSAVYLCASSALWGVEQYFGPGTRLTVT.

This clone was seen only once. The chain links TRBV19 to TRBJ1-2; D is unclear. Trimming cost V 10 bases and J 8 bases, with 11 bases left between them. The CDR3 sequence is 10 residues long. Per the germline V gene, CDR1 is LNHDA and CDR2 is SQIVND (reference sequence). The CDR3 region has the DNA TGTGCCACGGGGTCGGGAGGCTACACCTTC. Protein product: CATGSGGYTF.

This CDR3 is CASSERGAPYEQYF. CDR3 coding DNA: TGTGCCAGCAGTGAACGGGGGGCGCCCTACGAGCAGTACTTC. The gene calls are TRBV2 and TRBJ2-7; tentative D call: TRBD2 (7 bases). CDR3 length: 14 residues. Trimming removed 2 bases at V and 2 bases at J, with 10 bases between. The V gene's germline CDR1 is SNHLY and CDR2 FYNNEI.

In its sample, this clone was seen a few times. The chain is built from TRBV19 and TRBJ1-5; tentative D call: TRBD1 (6 bases). Trimming took off 7 bases at V and 6 bases at J, with 13 bases between the two ends. The CDR3 runs to 13 residues. Germline lookup yields CDR1 LNHDA and CDR2 SQIVND (reference sequence). The CDR3 here is CASIGGLGQPQHF. CDR3 in DNA: TGTGCCAGTATCGGGGGCTTAGGTCAGCCCCAGCATTTT.

This rearrangement joins TRBV7-2 to TRBJ1-4, with D possibly being TRBD1 (6 bases). Germline loops: CDR1 SGHTA, CDR2 FQGNSA. This CDR3 is built from 17 residues. V was pared by 1 base and J by 6 bases, with 18 bases between. CDR3 DNA sequence: TGTGCCAGCAGCTTAGATTTCGGGAGGGGGGTTGATGAAAAACTGTTTTTT. It translates to CASSLDFGRGVDEKLFF.

The rearrangement uses TRBV7-6 and TRBJ2-3, with TRBD2 matching 10 bases. The V gene end was trimmed by 5 bases and the J gene end by 9 bases; junction bases not matched to a gene: 11. Looked up from germline, CDR1 is SGHVS and CDR2 is FNYEAQ. The CDR3 runs 15 residues. DNA for the CDR3: TGTGCCAGCAGCGGTAGCGGGGGGCTCCTGGGAACGCAGTATTTT. Translated, it gives CASSGSGGLLGTQYF. Variable domain in full (rest from reference TRBV7-6 and TRBJ2-3): GAGVSQSPRYKVTKRGQDVALRCDPISGHVSLYWYRQALGQGPEFLTYFNYEAQQDKSGLPNDRFSAERPEGSISTLTIQRTEQRDSAMYRCASSGSGGLLGTQYFGPGTRLTVL.

This chain links TRBV6-5 with TRBJ2-3; 7 bases fit TRBD1. The J segment lost 1 base and the V segment lost 0 bases, leaving 1 base of the junction unmatched. CDR1 is MNHEY, CDR2 SVGAGI, per germline. The CDR3 consists of 15 residues. The CDR3 DNA sequence: TGTGCCAGCAGTTACTCGACAGGGCGCACAGATACGCAGTATTTT. Protein sequence: CASSYSTGRTDTQYF.